The source of this TCR beta chain is a study of early T cells in non-severe SARS-CoV-2 infection. On the study more broadly: Bulk RNA isolated from unsorted whole blood underwent sequencing; chains were not paired. Whole-study findings and limits: VDJdb-based annotation leaned toward anti-spike CD8 responses and missed private and CD4 specificities.

V was clipped by 5 bases and J by 1 base, with 9 bases between them. The germline gives CDR1 SEHNR, CDR2 FQNEAQ (reference sequence). The CDR3 has 13 residues. Unique molecular identifiers were affixed to single, distinct cDNA molecules. MiXCR was run by TCRdb on the 5' RACE reads, yielding one entry per CDR3 protein. Found here are 45,000 to 65,000 distinct CDR3 sequences, about 9.1% of them singletons; the top ten hold 4% to 5%. In this sample, this clonotype turned up a few times. Its antigen is as yet unknown. V gene TRBV7-9 combines with J gene TRBJ2-7, with no clear D. The clonotype was recovered from an adult who was a healthcare worker with PCR-confirmed SARS-CoV-2 infection or an uninfected control (not recorded which). The sequencing sample was made of whole blood. CDR3 nucleotides: TGTGCCAGCAGCCGGAGCCAGTCCTACGAGCAGTACTTC. This sequence encodes CASSRSQSYEQYF. Combining the CDR3 with reference TRBV7-9 and TRBJ2-7 gives the whole variable domain DTGVSQNPRHKITKRGQNVTFRCDPISEHNRLYWYRQTLGQGPEFLTYFQNEAQLEKSRLLSDRFSAERPKGSFSTLEIQRTEQGDSAMYLCASSRSQSYEQYFGPGTRLTVT.